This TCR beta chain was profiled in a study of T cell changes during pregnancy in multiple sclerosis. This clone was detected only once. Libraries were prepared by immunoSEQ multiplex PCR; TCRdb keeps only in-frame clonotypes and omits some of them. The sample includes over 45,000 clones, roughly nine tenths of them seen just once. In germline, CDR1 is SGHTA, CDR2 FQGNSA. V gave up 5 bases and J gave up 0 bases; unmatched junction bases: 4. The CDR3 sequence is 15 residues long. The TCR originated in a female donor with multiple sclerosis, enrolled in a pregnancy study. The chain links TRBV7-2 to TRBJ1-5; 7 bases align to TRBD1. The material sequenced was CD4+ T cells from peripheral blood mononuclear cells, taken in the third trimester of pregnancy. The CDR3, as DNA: TGTGCCAGCAGCCTGGGACAGCCTAGCAATCAGCCCCAGCATTTT. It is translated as CASSLGQPSNQPQHF.